The source of this TCR beta chain is a study of T cells in Graves' hyperthyroidism and ophthalmopathy. The investigators amplified TCR beta CDR3 regions from RNA transcripts. TCR CDR3 underwent first-round RT-PCR with the HTBI primer set. TCRdb ran MiXCR on the multiplex PCR reads and lists one entry per CDR3 protein. The repertoire consists of 500,000 to 750,000 distinct CDR3 sequences, with approximately 15% occurring once and the leading ten covering roughly 7%. This clonotype was seen a few times. Trimming removed 3 bases at V and 2 bases at J, with 13 bases between. CDR3 length equals 15 residues. The germline V gene encodes CDR1 MGHRA and CDR2 YSYEKL.

The sample comprised blood. The chain joins TRBV4-1 to TRBJ2-5; tentatively, D is TRBD2 (6 bases). The clonotype was recovered from a woman under 30 with Graves' ophthalmopathy. CDR3 nucleotides: TGCGCCAGCAGCCAGTCGCTAGCGTCTCAAGAGACCCAGTACTTC. It encodes CASSQSLASQETQYF.